The 16 T cell receptor beta chains below were found in one sample sequenced in a study of tumor-infiltrating lymphocytes in glioblastoma multiforme. Multiple V-beta primers and a C-beta primer amplified TCRB from RNA. TCRdb independently ran MiXCR on the multiplex PCR reads; one entry per CDR3 protein. The sample holds some 14,000 distinct CDR3 sequences; approximately 71% are singletons and the top ten take around half. Sequenced sample: brain tumor tissue. Receptor source: a male donor with glioblastoma.

The V gene is TRBV11-2, the J gene TRBJ2-1; D is possibly TRBD1 or TRBD2 (6 bases each). V lost 5 bases to trimming and J lost 6 bases, with 23 bases between them. This CDR3 contains 17 residues. The germline CDR1 and CDR2 sequences are SGHAT and FQNNGV. CDR3 coding DNA: TGTGCCAGCAGCGGTACCTTTGGGACTCAACAGGGCAATGAGCAGTTCTTC. Its protein is CASSGTFGTQQGNEQFF.

The sample holds one count of this clonotype. The junction departs from the called germline gene at one end, perhaps through a read error. The gene calls are TRBV4-2 and TRBJ2-4, with TRBD2 as a possible D gene (6 bases). The CDR3 is 18 residues long. Germline V lookup: CDR1 LGHNA, CDR2 YNFKEQ. The CDR3 nucleotides read TGTGCCGGCAGCCAGGGAGCGGTTGATGGGACTGCCAAAAACATTCAGTACTTT. Translating it yields CAGSQGAVDGTAKNIQYF.

A note on this clonotype: A much larger clonotype is one base distant, so this may be a read error. The chain combines TRBV12-3 or TRBV12-4 with TRBJ2-3, with D unresolved. CDR3 size: 13 residues. The V gene lost 9 bases and the J gene lost 4 bases, with 14 bases spanning the gap. CDR3: CARTPSPADTQYF. CDR3 in DNA: TGTGCCAGGACCCCCAGCCCCGCAGATACGCAGTATTTT.

This chain uses TRBV20-1 with TRBJ2-4, with a weak D call TRBD2 (6 bases). The CDR3 sequence is 13 residues long. V lost 3 bases and J 4 bases, leaving 10 bases between the germline ends. Germline lookup yields CDR1 DFQATT and CDR2 SNEGSKA (reference sequence). The CDR3 sequence is CSASPGGKNIQYF. DNA for the CDR3: TGCAGTGCTAGCCCCGGAGGGAAAAACATTCAGTACTTC.

With respect to this clonotype: The conserved phenylalanine or tryptophan is not found at the CDR3 terminus, so this likely reflects a read error. The gene calls are TRBV29-1 and TRBJ2-4; 8 bases are a match to TRBD2. Germline CDR1 and CDR2: SQVTM and ANQGSEA. The CDR3 is 14 residues long. As DNA, the CDR3 is TGCAGGGTGTCACGGGGGGGCGGCGAAAACATTCAGTACATA. Translating gives CRVSRGGGENIQYI.

On this clonotype: The junction shows a germline mismatch at one end, possibly a read error. The V gene is TRBV6-6, the J gene TRBJ1-6; D is perhaps TRBD1 (6 bases). Germline CDR1 and CDR2: MNHNY and SVGAGI (reference sequence). The CDR3 runs 12 residues. CDR3 in DNA: TGTGCCAGCAGTTACGAGCGGACAGCAATGAGCTTT. This codes for CASSYERTAMSF.

This chain connects TRBV13 to TRBJ2-7, with unresolved D. Per the germline V gene, CDR1 is PRHDT and CDR2 is FYEKMQ (reference sequence). The CDR3 length is 15 residues. V lost 9 bases, J lost 2 bases, and 20 bases lay in between. Here the CDR3 DNA reads TGTGCCAGAAGGATCGGGCTAGTCCCCCCCTACGAGCAGTACTTC. This translates into CARRIGLVPPYEQYF.

The rearrangement uses TRBV5-1 and TRBJ2-3, with TRBD2 matching over 10 bases. The CDR3 totals 18 residues. In germline, CDR1 is SGHRS, CDR2 YFSETQ. Trimming cost V 3 bases and J 14 bases; bases outside gene matches: 24. The CDR3: CASSSLPGAGGDTDTRYF. CDR3 bases: TGCGCCAGCAGCTCGCTCCCCGGAGCGGGAGGGGACACAGATACGAGGTATTTT.

The rearrangement joins TRBV11-2 to TRBJ1-2; TRBD1 is a possible D gene (6 bases). The CDR3 runs to 15 residues. Per germline, CDR1 SGHAT and CDR2 FQNNGV. V gave up 5 bases and J gave up 11 bases, with 24 bases separating them. CDR3 loop: CASSLSSGACYVYTF. Written as DNA, the CDR3 is TGTGCCAGCAGCCTCTCGTCGGGGGCGTGTTATGTTTACACCTTC.

Notes on this clonotype: One junction end does not reproduce the germline sequence, and a read error may be involved. This chain links TRBV6-5 with TRBJ2-7, with D unresolved. The germline V gene encodes CDR1 MNHEY and CDR2 SVGAGI. This CDR3 contains 15 residues. The CDR3 DNA reads as TGCGCCAGCAGTTACTCTGGCGGCAGTCTCTACGAGCAGCACTTC. This sequence encodes CASSYSGGSLYEQHF.

This clonotype was recorded a few times. The V call is TRBV11-3, the J call TRBJ2-1; D not resolved. This CDR3 is built from 14 residues. V was shortened by 5 bases and J by 0 bases, with 8 bases between the two germline ends. The germline V gene encodes CDR1 SGHNT and CDR2 YENEEA. CDR3 sequence reads: CASSPRNSYNEQFF. CDR3 nucleotide sequence: TGTGCCAGCAGCCCCCGTAACTCCTACAATGAGCAGTTCTTC.

Concerning this clonotype: A much larger clone differs by one base, so this may be a read error. The chain is built from TRBV13 and TRBJ2-3, with D unresolved. Germline values: CDR1 PRHDT, CDR2 FYEKMQ (reference sequence). CDR3 length: 11 residues. CDR3 nucleotides: TGTGCCAGCAGCCTCACAGATACGCGGTATTTT. This gives the protein CASSLTDTRYF.

A few counts support this clonotype. The chain uses TRBV7-9 and TRBJ2-3; 9 bases align to TRBD2. The CDR3 loop spans 15 amino acids. The germline V gene has CDR1 SEHNR and CDR2 FQNEAQ (reference sequence). J lost 3 bases, V lost 7 bases, and 8 bases had no gene match. Here the CDR3 reads CASTNLAGDTDTQYF. The DNA for the CDR3 is TGTGCCAGCACCAATTTAGCGGGAGATACAGATACGCAGTATTTT.

The chain has TRBV20-1 and TRBJ2-3; 8 nucleotides line up with TRBD1. The CDR3 is made up of 15 amino acids. Trimming cost V 6 bases and J 11 bases; bases outside gene matches: 19. The V gene's germline CDR1 is DFQATT and CDR2 SNEGSKA (reference sequence). The CDR3 spells CSAPRTGTALNMQYF. DNA of the CDR3: TGCAGTGCCCCACGGACAGGGACGGCCCTTAATATGCAGTATTTT.

With respect to this clonotype: At one end, the junction sequence differs from germline, possibly due to a read error. The CDR3 is CSAGRPGLAGEPSSIDTQYF. Written as DNA, the CDR3 is TGCAGTGCTGGTCGCCCCGGACTAGCGGGAGAGCCGAGTAGCATAGATACGCAGTATTTT. V is TRBV20-1 and J is TRBJ2-3; 13 bases line up with TRBD2. The CDR3 has 20 residues. The V gene's germline CDR1 is DFQATT and CDR2 SNEGSKA (reference sequence).

This clonotype was detected once. Without the conserved terminal phenylalanine or tryptophan, this CDR3 likely stems from a read error. The rearrangement links TRBV5-6 to TRBJ2-2; maybe TRBD2 (6 bases). CDR3 length equals 16 residues. Germline-derived CDR1 and CDR2 are SGHDT and YYEEEE. The chain's CDR3 is CFSRSGWRSNTRELFL. The CDR3 region has the DNA TGTTTCAGCAGAAGCGGGTGGAGGTCGAACACCCGGGAGCTGTTTCTT.